This TCR beta chain was observed in a study of T cells in Graves' hyperthyroidism and ophthalmopathy. A patient was excluded if there was uncontrolled infection, other autoimmune disease, pregnancy or lactation. This clonotype came up many times. The CDR3 regions of TCR beta were amplified from RNA transcripts. The TCR CDR3 first-round RT-PCR relied on the HTBI primer set. TCRdb recomputed calls from the multiplex PCR reads with MiXCR, one row per CDR3 protein. This sample yields hundreds of thousands of distinct CDR3 sequences, of which about 14% are seen a single time; approximately 10% belongs to the top ten. Trimming stripped 1 base from V and 5 bases from J, with 15 bases between. The CDR3 consists of 15 residues. Germline V lookup: CDR1 SGHRS, CDR2 YFSETQ.

The sequence was collected from a woman aged 18-29 years with Graves' hyperthyroidism. The chain couples TRBV5-1 to TRBJ1-1; D ambiguous. Sample: blood. CDR3 DNA: TGCGCCAGCAGCTTGAGCTTATTCATGAGGACTGAAGCTTTCTTT. This sequence encodes CASSLSLFMRTEAFF. Full variable domain (outside the CDR3, taken from reference TRBV5-1 and TRBJ1-1): KAGVTQTPRYLIKTRGQQVTLSCSPISGHRSVSWYQQTPGQGLQFLFEYFSETQRNKGNFPGRFSGRQFSNSRSEMNVSTLELGDSALYLCASSLSLFMRTEAFFGQGTRLTVV.